Presented here are 4 T cell receptor beta chains from one specimen sequenced in a study of long-term antiretroviral therapy in people with HIV. Samples were assayed with immunoSEQ v3.0 at survey level. TCRdb's copy holds only in-frame clones and misses some; the assay was immunoSEQ multiplex PCR. The table includes approximately 24,000 clones, just over 85% detected once. Sequences were derived from unsorted PBMCs, sampled about 4.5 years after starting antiretroviral therapy. The receptor set was obtained from a young man with HIV.

The chain uses TRBV4-3 and TRBJ1-4; 8 nucleotides agree with TRBD1. With V trimmed by 4 bases and J by 5 bases, 6 bases remained unmatched. Per germline, CDR1 LGHNA and CDR2 YSLEER. CDR3 length equals 15 residues. The CDR3 sequence: CASSPDREENEKLFF. The CDR3 DNA sequence: TGCGCCAGCAGCCCGGACAGGGAGGAGAATGAAAAACTGTTTTTT.

The CDR3 sequence is CASSPGPEYNEQFF. CDR3 nucleotide sequence: TGTGCCAGCAGCCCCGGGCCGGAGTACAATGAGCAGTTCTTC. The chain employs TRBV7-2 and TRBJ2-1; no firm D call. V lost 5 bases to trimming and J lost 4 bases, with 12 bases between them. The CDR3 has 14 residues. The germline gives CDR1 SGHTA, CDR2 FQGNSA. The full variable domain, rest sourced from reference TRBV7-2 and TRBJ2-1, is GAGVSQSPSNKVTEKGKDVELRCDPISGHTALYWYRQSLGQGLEFLIYFQGNSAPDKSGLPSDRFSAERTGGSVSTLTIQRTQQEDSAVYLCASSPGPEYNEQFFGPGTRLTVL.

The chain couples TRBV19 to TRBJ1-2; D gene ambiguous. Germline V lookup: CDR1 LNHDA, CDR2 SQIVND (reference sequence). V lost 6 bases and J 8 bases, leaving 16 bases between the germline ends. CDR3 length equals 13 residues. The CDR3 loop reads CASSGSPSRGYTF. The CDR3 DNA sequence: TGTGCCAGTAGCGGGTCACCCAGCCGAGGCTACACCTTC.

This chain joins TRBV27 and TRBJ2-2, with 15 bases aligning to TRBD2. Germline V lookup: CDR1 MNHEY, CDR2 SMNVEV (reference sequence). V lost 1 base to trimming and J lost 9 bases; unmatched junction nucleotides: 6. CDR3 length: 17 amino acids. This CDR3 reads CASSLYLGTSGRRELFF. The CDR3 coding sequence is TGTGCCAGCAGTTTATATTTAGGGACTAGCGGGAGGAGGGAGCTGTTTTTT.